This paragraph reports one T cell receptor beta chain. Its antigen remains unknown. Primers: 60 Vbeta forward and 13 Jbeta reverse. Clones were read by immunoSEQ multiplex PCR, and TCRdb kept only the in-frame ones, dropping some. The sample has roughly 180,000 clones; roughly 80% are singletons. Healthy individuals who donated bone marrow served as the donors. This specimen comes from a study of cytomegalovirus exposure and HLA in healthy donors. General study results and limits: Later on, a genetic analysis was performed. It linked a missense variant in DCLRE1C with V- and J-gene trimming of TCR beta. Rare sequences made up most TCRs, while some public TCRs were found in many donors.

The CDR3 totals 14 residues. Trimming removed 5 bases from V and 2 bases from J, with 13 bases in between. Germline-derived CDR1 and CDR2 are KGHSH and LQKENI. The material sequenced was PBMCs. The TCR originated in a female donor in good health and CMV-seronegative. The V and J genes are TRBV18 and TRBJ2-7, with D maybe TRBD1 (5 bases). CDR3 DNA: TGTGCCAGCTCAGCGGACACAGGCCCCTACGAGCAGTACTTC. Translating it yields CASSADTGPYEQYF.